The next 16 T cell receptor beta chains were all read from a single sample in a study of cytomegalovirus exposure and HLA in healthy donors. The protocol was immunoSEQ multiplex PCR, while the TCRdb copy is restricted to in-frame clones and leaves out a portion. Seen here are about 180,000 clones, 85% observed once, and the top ten hold approximately 15%. The specimen was PBMCs. The receptor set was obtained from a man younger than 35 in good health and CMV-seropositive.

V is TRBV6-5 and J is TRBJ1-4; TRBD1 matches at 7 bases. The germline CDR1 and CDR2 sequences are MNHEY and SVGAGI. V lost 5 bases to trimming and J lost 7 bases; unmatched junction nucleotides: 4. The CDR3 length is 13 residues. The DNA of the CDR3 is TGTGCCAGCAGTAGGGGGCGGAGTGAAAAACTGTTTTTT. Encoded protein: CASSRGRSEKLFF.

The chain has TRBV5-1 and TRBJ2-7; 7 nucleotides agree with TRBD1. This CDR3 contains 15 residues. V shed 4 bases, J shed 2 bases, and the junction held 9 bases outside the gene matches. The germline V gene has CDR1 SGHRS and CDR2 YFSETQ. CDR3 region: CASSGGPGQAYEQYF. The CDR3 region has the DNA TGCGCCAGCAGCGGCGGACCTGGACAGGCCTACGAGCAGTACTTC.

Here the CDR3 reads CASSVGMREGETQYF. DNA for the CDR3: TGTGCCAGCAGCGTAGGAATGAGGGAGGGAGAGACCCAGTACTTC. The chain employs TRBV9 and TRBJ2-5; 7 bases map to TRBD2. The germline CDR1 and CDR2 sequences are SGDLS and YYNGEE. Trimming removed 0 bases from V and 4 bases from J; junction bases left unmatched: 6. This CDR3 contains 15 residues.

This clone was detected once. The V gene is TRBV11-1, the J gene TRBJ2-1, with 10 bases aligning to TRBD1. V lost 4 bases and J lost 10; bases outside the gene matches: 10. The V gene's germline CDR1 is SGHAT and CDR2 FQDESV (reference sequence). The CDR3 totals 15 residues. The CDR3 region is CASSWTGGSRSEQFF. The CDR3 DNA reads as TGTGCCAGCAGCTGGACAGGGGGAAGTCGTTCGGAGCAGTTCTTC.

V is TRBV4-1 and J is TRBJ2-7, with D possibly TRBD2 on 6 matching bases. Trimming took 3 bases from V and 5 from J, leaving 17 bases between them. The CDR3 runs 15 residues. Looked up from germline, CDR1 is MGHRA and CDR2 is YSYEKL. The CDR3 sequence is CASSQEGQGNNEQYF. The DNA of the CDR3 is TGCGCCAGCAGCCAGGAGGGTCAGGGAAATAACGAGCAGTACTTC.

This clone occurred a few times. The chain is built from TRBV28 and TRBJ2-7; the match to TRBD2 covers 11 bases. Looked up from germline, CDR1 is MDHEN and CDR2 is SYDVKM. V shed 6 bases and J 1 base; nucleotides not matched to a gene: 8. The CDR3 runs 16 residues. The CDR3, as DNA: TGTGCCAGCAGCCCCACTAGCGGGAGTTTGTCCTACGAGCAGTACTTC. Translating gives CASSPTSGSLSYEQYF.

A few counts support this clone. This chain links TRBV5-1 with TRBJ2-1; 8 nucleotides agree with TRBD2. Germline values: CDR1 SGHRS, CDR2 YFSETQ. This CDR3 comprises 14 residues. V lost 4 bases to trimming and J lost 7 bases; unmatched junction nucleotides: 7. The CDR3, as DNA: TGCGCCAGCAGCCCCGGGACGGGAGGGAATGAGCAGTTCTTC. It yields the protein CASSPGTGGNEQFF.

The chain carries TRBV5-1 and TRBJ2-2; 7 bases are a match to TRBD2. The V segment lost 4 bases and the J segment 5 bases; nucleotides outside the gene matches: 17. The length of the CDR3 is 18 residues. Germline CDR1 and CDR2: SGHRS and YFSETQ. CDR3 DNA: TGCGCCAGCAGCCTGACCGGCTCGGGAGGACTGAAGACCGGGGAGCTGTTTTTT. It translates to CASSLTGSGGLKTGELFF.

The V gene is TRBV5-8, the J gene TRBJ1-2, with TRBD1 as a possible D gene (5 bases). Germline CDR1 SGHTS, CDR2 YDEGEE. V lost 4 bases and J 0 bases, leaving 16 bases between the germline ends. The CDR3 totals 16 residues. CDR3 sequence (DNA): TGTGCCAGCAGCCCGACAGTCCTAAGGGCTAACTATGGCTACACCTTC. Protein product: CASSPTVLRANYGYTF. The variable domain in full, completed from reference TRBV5-8 and TRBJ1-2, reads EAGVTQSPTHLIKTRGQQATLRCSPISGHTSVYWYQQALGLGLQFLLWYDEGEERNRGNFPPRFSGRQFPNYSSELNVNALELEDSALYLCASSPTVLRANYGYTFGSGTRLTVV.

The chain couples TRBV29-1 to TRBJ2-7, with 7 nucleotides matching TRBD1. Trimming at V came to 7 bases and at J to 0 bases, leaving 6 bases not matched to a gene. This CDR3 spans 13 amino acids. In germline, CDR1 is SQVTM, CDR2 ANQGSEA. CDR3 sequence reads: CSGQGVLSYEQYF. Written as DNA, the CDR3 is TGCAGCGGGCAGGGGGTGCTCTCCTACGAGCAGTACTTC.

This chain joins TRBV5-1 and TRBJ2-7; 15 bases are a match to TRBD2. Trimming at V came to 3 bases and at J to 3 bases, leaving 7 bases not matched to a gene. The CDR3 totals 17 residues. Germline V CDR1 and CDR2: SGHRS, YFSETQ. CDR3 nucleotides: TGCGCCAGCAGCTCAAGGACTAGCGGGAGGGTTGTCTACGAGCAGTACTTC. It specifies CASSSRTSGRVVYEQYF.

The CDR3 DNA sequence: TGTGCCAGCAGCGTGGCCCCCGGGAGGACCTACGAGCAGTACTTC. Translation gives CASSVAPGRTYEQYF. The genes are TRBV9 and TRBJ2-7; TRBD2 aligns across 7 bases. The CDR3 is made up of 15 amino acids. Trimming cost V 2 bases and J 2 bases; bases outside gene matches: 7. CDR1 is SGDLS, CDR2 YYNGEE, per germline.

This clone was observed a single time. This chain joins TRBV30 and TRBJ2-3; perhaps TRBD2 as D (5 bases). CDR3 length: 16 amino acids. Germline-derived CDR1 and CDR2 are GTSNPN and SVGIG (reference sequence). The germline V and J ends were trimmed by 2 bases and 0 bases, with 15 bases remaining between them. This CDR3 is CAWSFWTRASTDTQYF. The CDR3, as DNA: TGTGCCTGGAGTTTTTGGACTCGCGCTAGCACAGATACGCAGTATTTT.

J is TRBJ2-5 and V is TRBV7-9, with a weak D call TRBD2 (6 bases). The CDR3 length is 13 residues. Germline-derived CDR1 and CDR2 are SEHNR and FQNEAQ (reference sequence). Deletions cut 5 bases from V and 5 bases from J, with 12 bases between. The CDR3: CASSPGAGETQYF. The DNA of the CDR3 is TGTGCCAGCAGCCCCGGGGCGGGGGAGACCCAGTACTTC.

The CDR3 region is CASSLSSGRVADTQYF. In nucleotides, the CDR3 is TGTGCCAGCAGCTTGAGTAGCGGGAGAGTCGCAGATACGCAGTATTTT. The rearrangement joins TRBV7-3 to TRBJ2-3, with 9 nucleotides matching TRBD2. After removal of 3 bases from V and 4 bases from J, the junction contained 8 bases not matched to a gene. CDR3 length: 16 amino acids. Germline CDR1 reads SGHTA; CDR2 reads FQGTGA.

The chain carries TRBV5-1 and TRBJ1-2; D not certain. Trimming removed 2 bases at V and 2 bases at J, with 10 bases between. The CDR3 runs to 14 residues. The germline V gene has CDR1 SGHRS and CDR2 YFSETQ. CDR3 protein: CASSLAPSNYGYTF. The CDR3 coding sequence is TGCGCCAGCAGCTTAGCCCCATCCAACTATGGCTACACCTTC.